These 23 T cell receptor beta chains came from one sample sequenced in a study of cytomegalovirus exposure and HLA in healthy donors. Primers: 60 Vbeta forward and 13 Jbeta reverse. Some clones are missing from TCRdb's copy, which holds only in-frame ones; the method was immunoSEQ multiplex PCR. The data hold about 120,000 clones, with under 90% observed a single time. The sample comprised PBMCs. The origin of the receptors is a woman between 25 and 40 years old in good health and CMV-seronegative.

CDR3: CASSDRREAYNEQFF. The CDR3 DNA sequence: TGTGCCAGCAGCGACCGTAGAGAGGCCTACAATGAGCAGTTCTTC. The V call is TRBV5-4, the J call TRBJ2-1; D is unresolved. Trimming pared 4 bases from V and 2 bases from J, leaving 13 bases between. CDR1 SGHNT and CDR2 YYREEE come from the germline V gene (reference sequence). CDR3 length equals 15 residues.

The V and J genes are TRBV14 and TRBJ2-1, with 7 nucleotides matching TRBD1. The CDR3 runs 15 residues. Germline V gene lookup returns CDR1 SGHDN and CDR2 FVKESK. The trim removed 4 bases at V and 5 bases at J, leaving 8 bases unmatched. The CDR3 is CASSRSPGQNNEQFF. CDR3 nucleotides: TGTGCCAGCAGCCGAAGTCCGGGACAGAACAATGAGCAGTTCTTC.

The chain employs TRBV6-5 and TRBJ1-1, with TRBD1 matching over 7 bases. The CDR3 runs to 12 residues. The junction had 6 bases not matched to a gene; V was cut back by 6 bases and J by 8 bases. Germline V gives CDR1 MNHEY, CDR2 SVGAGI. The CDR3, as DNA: TGTGCCAGCAGAAAACAGGGGAAGGAAGCTTTCTTT. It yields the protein CASRKQGKEAFF.

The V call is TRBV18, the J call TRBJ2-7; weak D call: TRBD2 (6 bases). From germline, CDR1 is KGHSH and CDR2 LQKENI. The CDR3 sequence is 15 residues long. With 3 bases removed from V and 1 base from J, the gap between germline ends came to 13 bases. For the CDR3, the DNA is TGTGCCAGCTCACCCCCTGGGGGAGGATCCTACGAGCAGTACTTC. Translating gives CASSPPGGGSYEQYF.

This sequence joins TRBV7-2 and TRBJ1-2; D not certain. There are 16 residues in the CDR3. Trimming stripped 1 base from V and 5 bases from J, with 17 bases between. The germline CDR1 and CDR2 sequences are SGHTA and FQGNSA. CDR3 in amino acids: CASSLEVEVSVYGYTF. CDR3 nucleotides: TGTGCCAGCAGCTTAGAAGTCGAGGTTTCGGTTTATGGCTACACCTTC.

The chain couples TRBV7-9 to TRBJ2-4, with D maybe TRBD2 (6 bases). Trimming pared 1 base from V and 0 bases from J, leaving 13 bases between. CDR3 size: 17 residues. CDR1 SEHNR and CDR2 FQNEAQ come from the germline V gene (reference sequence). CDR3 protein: CASSLGSQGLAKNIQYF. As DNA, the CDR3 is TGTGCCAGCAGCTTAGGGAGCCAGGGACTAGCCAAAAACATTCAGTACTTC. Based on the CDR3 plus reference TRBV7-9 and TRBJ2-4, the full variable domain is DTGVSQNPRHKITKRGQNVTFRCDPISEHNRLYWYRQTLGQGPEFLTYFQNEAQLEKSRLLSDRFSAERPKGSFSTLEIQRTEQGDSAMYLCASSLGSQGLAKNIQYFGAGTRLSVL.

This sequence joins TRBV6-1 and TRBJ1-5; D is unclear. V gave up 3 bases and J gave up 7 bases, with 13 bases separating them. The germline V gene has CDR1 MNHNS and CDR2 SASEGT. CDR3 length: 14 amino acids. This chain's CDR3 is CASSDPGLEQPQHF. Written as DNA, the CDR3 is TGTGCCAGCAGTGACCCTGGACTAGAGCAGCCCCAGCATTTT.

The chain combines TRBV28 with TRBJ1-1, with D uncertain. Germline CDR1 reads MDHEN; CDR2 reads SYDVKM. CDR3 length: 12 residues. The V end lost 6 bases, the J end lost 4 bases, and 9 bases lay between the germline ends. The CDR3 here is CASSQKSTEAFF. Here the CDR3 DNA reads TGTGCCAGCAGCCAAAAGAGCACTGAAGCTTTCTTT.

The DNA of the CDR3 is TGTGCCAGCAGCGTTGGAGGGGATACCAACTACGAGCAGTACTTC. Its protein is CASSVGGDTNYEQYF. J is TRBJ2-7 and V is TRBV9, with a weak D call TRBD2 (6 bases). Trimming removed 2 bases at V and 3 bases at J, with 15 bases between. The CDR3 is made up of 15 amino acids. CDR1 and CDR2 (germline): SGDLS, YYNGEE.

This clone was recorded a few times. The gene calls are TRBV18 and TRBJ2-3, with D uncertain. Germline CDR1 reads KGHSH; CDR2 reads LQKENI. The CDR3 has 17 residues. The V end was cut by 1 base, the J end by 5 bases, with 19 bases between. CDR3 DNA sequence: TGTGCCAGCTCACCACGTTCGGCGTTACTTCCGGGAGATACGCAGTATTTT. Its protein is CASSPRSALLPGDTQYF.

The CDR3: CASSLVSTGSLFF. In DNA form, the CDR3 reads TGTGCCAGCAGCTTAGTAAGCACAGGGTCCCTGTTCTTC. This chain joins TRBV11-3 and TRBJ2-1; TRBD1 might be the D (6 bases). Trimming removed 1 base at V and 15 bases at J, with 16 bases between. Per germline, CDR1 SGHNT and CDR2 YENEEA. The CDR3 contains 13 residues.

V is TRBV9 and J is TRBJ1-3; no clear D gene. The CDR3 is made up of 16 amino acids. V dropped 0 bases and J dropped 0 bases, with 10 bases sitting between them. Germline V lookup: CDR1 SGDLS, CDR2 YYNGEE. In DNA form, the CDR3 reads TGTGCCAGCAGCGTAGGGTGGGCCTACTCTGGAAACACCATATATTTT. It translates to CASSVGWAYSGNTIYF. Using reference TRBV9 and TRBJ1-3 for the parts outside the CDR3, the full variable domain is DSGVTQTPKHLITATGQRVTLRCSPRSGDLSVYWYQQSLDQGLQFLIQYYNGEERAKGNILERFSAQQFPDLHSELNLSSLELGDSALYFCASSVGWAYSGNTIYFGEGSWLTVV.

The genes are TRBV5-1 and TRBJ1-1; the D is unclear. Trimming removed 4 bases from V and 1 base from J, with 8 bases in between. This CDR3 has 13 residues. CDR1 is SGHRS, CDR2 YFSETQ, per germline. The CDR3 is CASSRQENTEAFF. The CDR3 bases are TGCGCCAGCAGCCGGCAGGAGAACACTGAAGCTTTCTTT. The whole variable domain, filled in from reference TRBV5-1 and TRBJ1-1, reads KAGVTQTPRYLIKTRGQQVTLSCSPISGHRSVSWYQQTPGQGLQFLFEYFSETQRNKGNFPGRFSGRQFSNSRSEMNVSTLELGDSALYLCASSRQENTEAFFGQGTRLTVV.

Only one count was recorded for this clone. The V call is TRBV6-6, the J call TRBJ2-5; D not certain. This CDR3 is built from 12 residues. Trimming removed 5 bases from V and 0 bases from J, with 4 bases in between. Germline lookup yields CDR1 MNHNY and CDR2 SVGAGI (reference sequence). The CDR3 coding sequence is TGTGCCAGCAGTCCCAACCAAGAGACCCAGTACTTC. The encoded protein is CASSPNQETQYF.

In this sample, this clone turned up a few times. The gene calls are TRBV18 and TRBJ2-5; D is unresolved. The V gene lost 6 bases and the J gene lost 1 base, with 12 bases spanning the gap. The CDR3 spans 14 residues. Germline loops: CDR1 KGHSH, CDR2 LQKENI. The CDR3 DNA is TGTGCCAGCTCTCCCCTAAGATCCCAAGAGACCCAGTACTTC. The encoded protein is CASSPLRSQETQYF. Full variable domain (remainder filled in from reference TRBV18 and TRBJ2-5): NAGVMQNPRHLVRRRGQEARLRCSPMKGHSHVYWYRQLPEEGLKFMVYLQKENIIDESGMPKERFSAEFPKEGPSILRIQQVVRGDSAAYFCASSPLRSQETQYFGPGTRLLVL.

This chain's CDR3 is CASSPGGEGNEQFF. The DNA for the CDR3 is TGCGCCAGCAGCCCCGGCGGAGAAGGCAATGAGCAGTTCTTC. The chain is built from TRBV23-1 and TRBJ2-1; D is ambiguous. TRBV23-1 is an open reading frame, and its role is uncertain. There are 14 residues in the CDR3. The V and J ends lost 6 bases and 6 bases respectively, with 15 bases between them.

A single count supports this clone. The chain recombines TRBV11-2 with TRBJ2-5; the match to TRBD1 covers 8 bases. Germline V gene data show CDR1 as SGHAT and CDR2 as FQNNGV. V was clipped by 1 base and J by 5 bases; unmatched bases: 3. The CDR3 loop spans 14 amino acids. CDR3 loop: CASSLGTGWETQYF. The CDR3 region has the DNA TGTGCCAGCAGCTTAGGGACAGGGTGGGAGACCCAGTACTTC. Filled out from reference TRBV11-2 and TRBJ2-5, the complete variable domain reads EAGVAQSPRYKIIEKRQSVAFWCNPISGHATLYWYQQILGQGPKLLIQFQNNGVVDDSQLPKDRFSAERLKGVDSTLKIQPAKLEDSAVYLCASSLGTGWETQYFGPGTRLLVL.

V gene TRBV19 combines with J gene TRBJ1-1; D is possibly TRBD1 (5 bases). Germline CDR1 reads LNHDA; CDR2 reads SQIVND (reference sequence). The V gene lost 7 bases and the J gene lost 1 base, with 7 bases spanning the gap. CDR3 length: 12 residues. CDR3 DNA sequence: TGTGCCAGTAAGCAGGGGAACACTGAAGCTTTCTTT. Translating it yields CASKQGNTEAFF. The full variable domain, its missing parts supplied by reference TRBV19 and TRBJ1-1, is DGGITQSPKYLFRKEGQNVTLSCEQNLNHDAMYWYRQDPGQGLRLIYYSQIVNDFQKGDIAEGYSVSREKKESFPLTVTSAQKNPTAFYLCASKQGNTEAFFGQGTRLTVV.

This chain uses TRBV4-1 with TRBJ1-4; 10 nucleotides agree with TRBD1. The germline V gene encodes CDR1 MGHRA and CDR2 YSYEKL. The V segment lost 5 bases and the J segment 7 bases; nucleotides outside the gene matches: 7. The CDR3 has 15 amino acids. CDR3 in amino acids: CASSARTGGGEKLFF. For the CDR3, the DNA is TGCGCCAGCAGCGCCCGGACAGGGGGAGGTGAAAAACTGTTTTTT.

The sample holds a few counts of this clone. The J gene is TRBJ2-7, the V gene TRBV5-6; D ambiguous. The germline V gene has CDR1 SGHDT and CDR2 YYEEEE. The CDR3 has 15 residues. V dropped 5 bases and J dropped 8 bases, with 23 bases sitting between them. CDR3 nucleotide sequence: TGTGCCAGCAGGGGTGAGGTGGCCCTACGTACGAAGCAGTACTTC. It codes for CASRGEVALRTKQYF.

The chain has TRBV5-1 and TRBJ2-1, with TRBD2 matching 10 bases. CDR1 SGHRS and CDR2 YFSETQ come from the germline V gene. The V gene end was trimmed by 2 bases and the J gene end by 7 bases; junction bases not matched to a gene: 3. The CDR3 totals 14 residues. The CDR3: CASSLASGSNEQFF. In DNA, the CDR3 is TGCGCCAGCAGCTTAGCTAGCGGGAGTAATGAGCAGTTCTTC.

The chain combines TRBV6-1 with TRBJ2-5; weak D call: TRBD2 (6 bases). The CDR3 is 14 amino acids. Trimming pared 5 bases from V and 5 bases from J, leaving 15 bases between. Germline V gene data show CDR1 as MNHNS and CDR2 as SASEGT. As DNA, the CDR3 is TGTGCCAGCAGTCTTTCTCGGGCGGGGGAGACCCAGTACTTC. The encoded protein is CASSLSRAGETQYF.

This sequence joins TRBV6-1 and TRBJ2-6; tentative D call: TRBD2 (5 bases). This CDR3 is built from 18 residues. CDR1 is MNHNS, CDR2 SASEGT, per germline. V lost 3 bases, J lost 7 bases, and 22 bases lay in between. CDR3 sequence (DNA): TGTGCCAGCAGTGAGAGGGCTCAGTCCGGTAGTCCCGCCAACGTCCTGACTTTC. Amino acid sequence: CASSERAQSGSPANVLTF.